The 19 T cell receptor beta chains given below trace back to one sample, sequenced in a study of shared clonotypes between healthy human individuals. Sequencing used immunoSEQ multiplex PCR; TCRdb keeps in-frame clones, though not all of them. The data show hundreds of thousands of clones, roughly 70% seen once. The sequenced sample was memory CD4+ T cells sorted from blood. Sample subset: CD45RA-negative fraction. Receptors originate from a woman aged 25 to 39 in good health.

This clone was seen once. The chain links TRBV7-8 to TRBJ1-2; 7 positions agree with TRBD1. The CDR3 is 16 residues long. V shed 5 bases, J shed 8 bases, and the junction held 17 bases outside the gene matches. Looked up from germline, CDR1 is SGHVS and CDR2 is FQNEAQ. The CDR3: CASSPGQVSPNWGYTF. The CDR3 DNA follows: TGTGCCAGCAGCCCCGGACAGGTTTCCCCCAACTGGGGCTACACCTTC.

This clone has just a few counts. The chain is built from TRBV6-1 and TRBJ2-2, with 11 bases fitting TRBD2. The germline CDR1 and CDR2 sequences are MNHNS and SASEGT. The CDR3 contains 15 residues. The ends lost 6 bases at V and 1 base at J; junction bases unmatched: 1. Here the CDR3 DNA reads TGTGCCAGCAGAGGACTAGCGGGGAACACCGGGGAGCTGTTTTTT. Protein: CASRGLAGNTGELFF.

The chain employs TRBV18 and TRBJ2-2; D call uncertain. Germline V lookup: CDR1 KGHSH, CDR2 LQKENI. Trimming pared 0 bases from V and 0 bases from J, leaving 14 bases between. CDR3 length equals 18 residues. The CDR3 sequence is CASSPPWIDVPNTGELFF. The CDR3 bases are TGTGCCAGCTCACCACCGTGGATAGACGTTCCGAACACCGGGGAGCTGTTTTTT.

This sequence joins TRBV25-1 and TRBJ2-5; 10 bases match TRBD1. V shed 3 bases, J shed 4 bases, and the junction held 8 bases outside the gene matches. Germline V gene sequence: CDR1 MGHDK, CDR2 SYGVNS. CDR3 length: 16 amino acids. Here the CDR3 DNA reads TGTGCCAGCAGTGACTATATCGGACAGGGGGGAGAGACCCAGTACTTC. Protein: CASSDYIGQGGETQYF.

Of note for this clone: This CDR3 is also generated by other DNA sequences in the sample. The chain links TRBV7-2 to TRBJ2-7; D might be TRBD1 (6 bases). The CDR3 length is 12 residues. Trimming pared 6 bases from V and 3 bases from J, leaving 9 bases between. Germline V gene sequence: CDR1 SGHTA, CDR2 FQGNSA. The CDR3 region is CASRQGGYEQYF. The CDR3, as DNA: TGTGCCAGCAGACAGGGTGGCTACGAGCAGTACTTC.

This clone was picked up one time. The chain links TRBV5-1 to TRBJ2-7, with 9 positions matching TRBD2. With V trimmed by 7 bases and J by 4 bases, 3 bases remained unmatched. CDR3 length equals 12 residues. Germline V lookup: CDR1 SGHRS, CDR2 YFSETQ. The CDR3 nucleotides are TGCGCCAGCGGCGGGGGGGGTTACGAGCAGTACTTC. As protein: CASGGGGYEQYF.

The V call is TRBV19, the J call TRBJ1-5; tentative D call: TRBD1 (5 bases). Germline V gene data show CDR1 as LNHDA and CDR2 as SQIVND (reference sequence). The CDR3 extends over 16 amino acids. Trimming cost V 7 bases and J 0 bases, with 16 bases left between them. CDR3 sequence reads: CASKLGPQISNQPQHF. The CDR3 nucleotides read TGTGCCAGTAAACTGGGGCCCCAAATTAGCAATCAGCCCCAGCATTTT. The whole variable domain, remainder taken from reference TRBV19 and TRBJ1-5, is DGGITQSPKYLFRKEGQNVTLSCEQNLNHDAMYWYRQDPGQGLRLIYYSQIVNDFQKGDIAEGYSVSREKKESFPLTVTSAQKNPTAFYLCASKLGPQISNQPQHFGDGTRLSIL.

V usage is TRBV2 and J usage is TRBJ2-1, with 7 nucleotides matching TRBD2. This CDR3 region has 14 residues. Trimming at V came to 7 bases and at J to 7 bases, leaving 10 bases not matched to a gene. Germline CDR1 SNHLY, CDR2 FYNNEI. The CDR3 loop reads CASIPLGGWNEQFF. CDR3 bases: TGTGCCAGCATCCCCTTGGGAGGGTGGAATGAGCAGTTCTTC.

V usage is TRBV30 and J usage is TRBJ2-7, with TRBD1 identical over 8 bases. The CDR3 spans 12 residues. The germline V gene has CDR1 GTSNPN and CDR2 SVGIG (reference sequence). The CDR3 DNA sequence: TGTGCTCTTGGGACAGGCACCTACGAGCAGTACTTC. It specifies CALGTGTYEQYF.

The CDR3 nucleotides read TGTGCCAGCAGCCACCGGACTAGCGGACCCTACGAGCAGTACTTC. Translation: CASSHRTSGPYEQYF. V is TRBV14 and J is TRBJ2-7; 10 bases are a match to TRBD2. In germline, CDR1 is SGHDN, CDR2 FVKESK. V lost 3 bases and J lost 2; bases outside the gene matches: 4. This CDR3 contains 15 residues.

This chain joins TRBV7-2 and TRBJ2-7; 7 bases map to TRBD2. V lost 3 bases and J lost 4; bases outside the gene matches: 15. The CDR3 has 17 residues. Germline V gives CDR1 SGHTA, CDR2 FQGNSA. In DNA, the CDR3 is TGTGCCAGCAGCTTGGGGGGGTTGCGACATTCATGGTACGAGCAGTACTTC. Encoded protein: CASSLGGLRHSWYEQYF.

CDR3 amino acids: CASSTGQGVITDTQYF. The CDR3 DNA reads as TGCGCCAGCAGCACCGGACAGGGTGTGATCACAGATACGCAGTATTTT. This chain uses TRBV5-1 with TRBJ2-3, with 8 positions matching TRBD1. CDR3 length: 16 amino acids. V was pared by 4 bases and J by 2 bases, with 9 bases of the junction left unmatched. The germline V gene has CDR1 SGHRS and CDR2 YFSETQ.

The CDR3 loop is CASSLSGSTDTQYF. For the CDR3, the DNA is TGTGCCAGCAGCTTGTCTGGTAGCACAGATACGCAGTATTTT. The chain has TRBV7-9 and TRBJ2-3; the D is unclear. The CDR3 length is 14 residues. V lost 3 bases to trimming and J lost 0 bases, with 7 bases between them. Germline V lookup: CDR1 SEHNR, CDR2 FQNEAQ (reference sequence).

This chain uses TRBV7-2 with TRBJ2-5; D is undetermined. Trimming took off 0 bases at V and 0 bases at J, with 8 bases between the two ends. The CDR3 runs 15 residues. Germline lookup yields CDR1 SGHTA and CDR2 FQGNSA. The CDR3 nucleotides are TGTGCCAGCAGCTTAGCGCTTGGGTACCAAGAGACCCAGTACTTC. Its protein is CASSLALGYQETQYF. Full variable domain (outside the CDR3, taken from reference TRBV7-2 and TRBJ2-5): GAGVSQSPSNKVTEKGKDVELRCDPISGHTALYWYRQSLGQGLEFLIYFQGNSAPDKSGLPSDRFSAERTGGSVSTLTIQRTQQEDSAVYLCASSLALGYQETQYFGPGTRLLVL.

This rearrangement joins TRBV5-1 to TRBJ1-4; 9 bases match TRBD1. The CDR3 runs 16 residues. Unmatched junction bases numbered 6, after V lost 0 bases and J lost 6 bases. CDR1 is SGHRS and CDR2 is YFSETQ in the germline V gene. The CDR3 nucleotides read TGCGCCAGCAGCTTGGCCCAAGGGACAGGGTATGAAAAACTGTTTTTT. Translation: CASSLAQGTGYEKLFF.

This clone occurred a few times. The rearrangement uses TRBV6-1 and TRBJ1-2; D call uncertain. The germline CDR1 and CDR2 sequences are MNHNS and SASEGT. V was shortened by 1 base and J by 5 bases, with 14 bases between the two germline ends. This CDR3 has 15 residues. The CDR3 sequence: CASSEGQAVEYGYTF. DNA of the CDR3: TGTGCCAGCAGTGAAGGGCAGGCGGTGGAGTATGGCTACACCTTC.

The V gene is TRBV9, the J gene TRBJ1-3; D is unresolved. Germline V CDR1 and CDR2: SGDLS, YYNGEE. This CDR3 region has 13 residues. V gave up 0 bases and J gave up 7 bases, with 8 bases separating them. The CDR3 DNA is TGTGCCAGCAGCGTAGGGCCAGGCAACACCATATATTTT. Residues: CASSVGPGNTIYF.

To note about this clone: The same CDR3 can be traced to other DNA sequences in this sample. The chain links TRBV18 to TRBJ2-5; no firm D call. Per germline, CDR1 KGHSH and CDR2 LQKENI. This CDR3 contains 13 residues. The V end was cut by 2 bases, the J end by 3 bases, with 7 bases between. In DNA, the CDR3 is TGTGCCAGCTCACCAGGGATAGAAGAGACCCAGTACTTC. It translates to CASSPGIEETQYF.

On this clone itself: This CDR3 is also generated by other DNA sequences in the sample. The rearrangement uses TRBV18 and TRBJ1-1; D remains unclear. The V end was cut by 4 bases, the J end by 0 bases, with 9 bases between. Per germline, CDR1 KGHSH and CDR2 LQKENI. This CDR3 is 14 amino acids long. The CDR3 DNA reads TGTGCCAGCTCACTGGACGGATTGAACACTGAAGCTTTCTTT. Protein product: CASSLDGLNTEAFF. The full variable domain, completed using reference TRBV18 and TRBJ1-1, is NAGVMQNPRHLVRRRGQEARLRCSPMKGHSHVYWYRQLPEEGLKFMVYLQKENIIDESGMPKERFSAEFPKEGPSILRIQQVVRGDSAAYFCASSLDGLNTEAFFGQGTRLTVV.